These T cell receptor beta chains were read from a single sample in a study of T cells after somatic rescue of genetic block. The repertoire was sequenced with immunoSEQ multiplex PCR; TCRdb's copy has only in-frame clones and lacks some. The sample lists approximately 71,000 clones; 92% were seen once. The sequenced material came from peripheral blood mononuclear cells (PBMCs). The receptors shown here come from a man in his forties or fifties. Both conserved end residues are part of each CDR3. Fields, in order: CDR3 length, V gene, J gene, D gene, CDR3 protein. The D gene is left open where the match is weak.

16	TRBV19	TRBJ2-1	NA	CASSIQIAASYNEQFF
15	TRBV19	TRBJ1-2	NA	CASITPGHHNYGYTF
17	TRBV19	TRBJ2-3	TRBD1	CASSIGTGRPGTDTQYF
15	TRBV11-2	TRBJ2-7	TRBD2	CASRPPGLASGEQYF
12	TRBV7-9	TRBJ2-2	NA	CASSLDAGELFF
17	TRBV2	TRBJ2-3	TRBD2	CASRRIHTSGRGDTQYF
16	TRBV19	TRBJ2-5	NA	CASSPVARAIQETQYF
16	TRBV7-6	TRBJ2-7	TRBD1	CASSESPPTGIYEQYF
14	TRBV5-1	TRBJ1-4	TRBD1	CASSPTGIDEKLFF
15	TRBV19	TRBJ2-7	NA	CASSRADGDSYEQYF
15	TRBV18	TRBJ2-5	NA	CASSPPDGRVETQYF
19	TRBV18	TRBJ1-2	TRBD1	CASSPRQGAIGGVNYGYTF
17	TRBV5-6	TRBJ1-4	NA	CASSLAVDSSTNEKLFF
15	TRBV19	TRBJ2-3	TRBD1	CASSIRGTGADTQYF
16	TRBV4-1	TRBJ2-1	NA	CASSQDNGILYNEQFF
13	TRBV9	TRBJ2-2	NA	CASSGSRGGELFF
15	TRBV19	TRBJ1-5	TRBD1	CASTGDRAPLRPQHF
14	TRBV10-3	TRBJ2-7	NA	CAIMIQGRLYEQYF
14	TRBV5-1	TRBJ1-3	NA	CASADGTPGNTIYF
12	TRBV7-9	TRBJ2-7	NA	CASSSQGHEQYF
14	TRBV2	TRBJ2-7	TRBD1	CASTPSGQYYEQYF
14	TRBV11-2	TRBJ1-1	NA	CASSQTTMNTEAFF
14	TRBV5-5	TRBJ1-4	NA	CASSGDGLAEKLFF
15	TRBV9	TRBJ1-6	NA	CASSGEGVYNSPLHF
14	TRBV19	TRBJ2-5	NA	CASSSSWVEETQYF
15	TRBV10-1	TRBJ2-2	TRBD2	CASSLASGNTGELFF
13	TRBV19	TRBJ1-5	NA	CASKRVPNQPQHF
12	TRBV6-1	TRBJ2-1	NA	CASSVQIGEQFF
14	TRBV27	TRBJ2-7	NA	CASSLRWGSPEQYF
10	TRBV30	TRBJ1-1	NA	CAWRRSEAFF
18	TRBV5-8	TRBJ2-6	TRBD1	CASSYTGTGGFGANVLTF
13	TRBV18	TRBJ2-7	NA	CASSPAARSEQYF
15	TRBV15	TRBJ2-1	NA	CATRSGTTRYNEQFF
14	TRBV29-1	TRBJ2-2	NA	CSIYSGGITGELFF
15	TRBV5-1	TRBJ2-7	NA	CASSANRDLSYEQYF
16	TRBV30	TRBJ2-3	TRBD2	CAWSRLRGGGTDTQYF
15	TRBV9	TRBJ2-3	TRBD2	CASSVSGRPPNTQYF
16	TRBV7-9	TRBJ1-4	NA	CASSLAPDRTNEKLFF
16	TRBV18	TRBJ2-7	NA	CASSPGGPGESYEQYF
15	TRBV5-4	TRBJ1-5	NA	CASSLTGNSNQPQHF
13	TRBV7-2	TRBJ1-2	NA	CASSRDRFYGYTF
14	TRBV10-2	TRBJ2-4	TRBD1	CASSESGQGGIQYF
15	TRBV6-5	TRBJ1-1	NA	CASSSRVKKNTEAFF
13	TRBV30	TRBJ1-2	NA	CAWRTSMHYGYTF
13	TRBV11-3	TRBJ2-7	NA	CASSLEQGYEQYF
15	TRBV2	TRBJ2-1	TRBD1	CASTDRGRIGNEQFF
13	TRBV29-1	TRBJ1-2	TRBD1	CSVLEQGERGYTF
16	TRBV27	TRBJ1-2	NA	CASSPRNSGYPYGYTF
12	TRBV10-2	TRBJ2-5	NA	CASGTGVETQYF